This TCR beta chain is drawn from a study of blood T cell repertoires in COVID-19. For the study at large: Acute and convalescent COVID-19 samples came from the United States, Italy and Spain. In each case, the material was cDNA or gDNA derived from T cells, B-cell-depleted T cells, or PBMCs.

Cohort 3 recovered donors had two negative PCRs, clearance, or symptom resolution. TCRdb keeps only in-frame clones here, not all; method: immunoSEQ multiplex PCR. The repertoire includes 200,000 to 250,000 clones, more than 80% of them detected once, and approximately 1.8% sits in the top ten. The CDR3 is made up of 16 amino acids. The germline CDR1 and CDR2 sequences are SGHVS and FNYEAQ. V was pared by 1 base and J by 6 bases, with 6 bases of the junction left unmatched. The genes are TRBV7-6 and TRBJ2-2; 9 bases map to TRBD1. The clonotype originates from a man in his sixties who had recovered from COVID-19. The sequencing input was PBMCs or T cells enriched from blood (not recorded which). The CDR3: CASSLVGQGSAGELFF. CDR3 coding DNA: TGTGCCAGCAGCTTAGTTGGACAGGGGTCGGCCGGGGAGCTGTTTTTT.